This T cell receptor (beta chain) was documented in a study of identifying expanded T cells in peripheral blood. Data came from immunoSEQ multiplex PCR; TCRdb stores just in-frame clones and leaves some out. The sample records tens of thousands of clones, about four fifths being singletons. The CDR3 runs to 17 residues. Germline CDR1 is ENHRY and CDR2 is SYGVKD. With 8 bases removed from V and 2 bases from J, the gap between germline ends came to 22 bases. The clonotype originates from a person aged 18 to 70 in good health. The sample comprised blood. The chain is built from TRBV10-3 and TRBJ2-1, with D perhaps given as TRBD1 or TRBD2 (6 bases each). CDR3 amino acids: CAIRPSVGGSTYNEQFF. In nucleotides, the CDR3 is TGTGCCATCCGTCCCTCTGTCGGGGGCTCGACCTACAATGAGCAGTTCTTC.